This TCR beta chain was obtained from a study of Graves' ophthalmopathy and Graves' hyperthyroidism listed by TCRdb under 2018. Regarding the complete study: Peripheral blood was collected at initial diagnosis, before any treatment. TCR beta repertoire signatures were used to distinguish Graves' ophthalmopathy from Graves' hyperthyroidism and to predict progression to ophthalmopathy. In total, 120 to 150 blood samples were TCR-sequenced: 43 ophthalmopathy, 80 or so hyperthyroidism and some 17 hyperthyroidism-to-ophthalmopathy patients. A discovery set of 100 patients (43 ophthalmopathy, about 59 stable hyperthyroidism) was enrolled to explore V-J signatures distinguishing ophthalmopathy from hyperthyroidism. An independent validation cohort comprised 18 to 20 hyperthyroidism patients and over 15 patients who later progressed from hyperthyroidism to ophthalmopathy. In roughly six hyperthyroidism patients, the T-cell repertoire of thyroid tissue was compared with the T-cell repertoire of blood. After sampling, hyperthyroidism patients received methimazole starting at 30 mg daily, and ophthalmopathy patients received high-dose intravenous methylprednisolone. The 100 discovery patients were divided at random into training and test sets in a 7:3 ratio.

For repertoire sequencing, the TCR beta CDR3 regions were amplified from RNA transcripts. HTBI primers and the Qiagen OneStep RT-PCR kit were used in a first-round RT-PCR, which was followed by a second-round multiplex PCR, size selection and purification. Libraries were sequenced on an Illumina HiSeq2000 using paired-end 100 bp reads. Per the original workflow: SOAPnuke was used to process the reads, removing any read that contained adapters or uncalled bases, had a mean Phred below 15, or lacked an exact match to the constant primer or identifier. COPE v1.2.5 was used to merge high-quality paired reads. Each unique nucleotide sequence was defined as a clonotype, and clonotypes were aligned to IMGT TRB V, D and J references with MiTCR v1.1. Analysis was restricted to V-J combinations with a frequency above 0.0001, which covered about 99% of repertoires. A TCR clonal expansion and chaos score per V-J combination was defined as the ratio of F50 clonal expansion to chaos observed in the TCRdist matrix. Features were reduced by Welch's t-statistics and random forest to over 10 V-J combinations, which fed a naive Bayes classifier. Thyroid-blood repertoire similarity was quantified with the Morisita-Horn index. TCRdb reprocessed the public reads (quality trimming at Q25 with fastp, clone calling with MiXCR) and kept in-frame beta chains. Each record represents a unique CDR3 protein, reported with the most common genes and DNA among its rows. TCRdb, not the original authors, processed these V and J calls. The sample profile shows hundreds of thousands of distinct CDR3 sequences; around 20% of them were found once. Of the sample, approximately 3.2% is held by the ten largest clones.

This clonotype was found many times. Its target antigen remains unknown. Per-base quality was not reported, and no clone a single base away is much larger than it. Study-wide findings and limitations: Among expanded thyroid clonotypes with frequency above 0.001, most also showed up in blood, which suggests that blood repertoires may reflect the thyroid immune response. Ophthalmopathy was separated from stable hyperthyroidism by the 13-signature model with roughly 87% sensitivity and about 81% specificity in cross-validation and with 80%/75% in the test set. Sample size was not statistically predetermined, and group allocation was not concealed from the investigators. In validation, the model predicted ophthalmopathy progression with 70.59% sensitivity and 72.22% specificity; approximately 12 predicted patients were CT-confirmed with GO in a median of approximately six months.

Relative to germline, V is 5 bases shorter and J is 3 bases shorter, with 20 bases between their ends. The CDR3 runs 16 residues from the cysteine to the phenylalanine. Only CDR3 DNA is held: 48 bases, read in frame from base 1. CDR1 and CDR2, per the germline V gene (reference sequence), are SGHAT and FQDESV. A patient counted as having stable hyperthyroidism if there was no progression to ophthalmopathy within 18 months of follow-up. Hyperthyroidism patients were newly diagnosed, with disease duration under 2 months, and aged 18 to 65 years. Patients were excluded if they had other autoimmune diseases, uncontrolled infections, pregnancy or lactation. Clinical symptoms, serum thyroxine, TRAb, thyroid ultrasound and orbital computed tomography formed the basis of the diagnosis. Ficoll-Paque density gradient centrifugation was used to isolate PBMCs from about 10 ml of fresh peripheral blood. Total RNA was extracted using Trizol reagent, and RNA quality was checked on an Agilent 2100 Bioanalyzer.

Sequencing used peripheral blood. The rearranged segments are TRBV11-1 and TRBJ2-7, with no confidently assigned D gene. The source of this sequence is a woman between 18 and 29 years old with stable Graves' hyperthyroidism. Donor details come from another sample of the same person, matched by shared clones. The bases read TGTGCCAGCAGCGGGTGGGGTCATGAAAGGAGCTACGAGCAGTACTTC. This yields the protein CASSGWGHERSYEQYF.